These 4 T cell receptor beta chains were sequenced from one sample in a study of tumor-infiltrating lymphocytes in primary liver carcinoma. In addition to blood RNA drawn from unsorted whole blood, germline DNA was extracted. cDNA specific to TCR beta was made from about 550 ng of total RNA, with a constant-region primer employed for priming. Three nested multiplex PCR rounds, a slightly modified ARM-PCR, produced the libraries for TCR beta. For around 9 cycles apiece, the opening two PCR rounds ran with TRBV1-TRBV30 forward primers and a C-beta reverse primer. TCRdb fed the multiplex PCR reads into MiXCR, producing one record per CDR3 protein. The data contain about 310,000 distinct CDR3 sequences, approximately 58% of them singletons. The sequenced sample consisted of peripheral blood. The receptors were sampled from a woman in her 30s with primary liver carcinoma and hepatitis B virus infection.

The chain is built from TRBV5-6 and TRBJ2-1, with D possibly being TRBD1 or TRBD2 (5 bases each). Germline lookup yields CDR1 SGHDT and CDR2 YYEEEE. This CDR3 is built from 12 residues. The V and J ends lost 0 bases and 12 bases respectively, with 10 bases between them. CDR3 in amino acids: CASSLASGRQFF. CDR3 nucleotide sequence: TGTGCCAGCAGCTTGGCGTCAGGGAGGCAGTTCTTC.

On this clonotype itself: A junction boundary mismatches the germline segment, possibly from a read error. This chain joins TRBV11-2 and TRBJ2-1; the D call may be TRBD1 or TRBD2 (5 bases each). CDR1 and CDR2 (germline): SGHAT, FQNNGV. The CDR3 consists of 15 residues. The CDR3 loop reads CDSSLDYGAGNKLFF. For the CDR3, the DNA is TGTGACAGCAGCTTAGATTACGGGGCCGGTAATAAACTGTTCTTC.

This clonotype was seen a few times. CDR3 sequence (DNA): TGTGCCAGCAGCCAAGTTCGGACACCCGGAGGGGAAAAACTGTTTTTT. Translation gives CASSQVRTPGGEKLFF. The chain joins TRBV14 to TRBJ1-4; possibly TRBD1 for D (5 bases). V dropped 1 base and J dropped 8 bases, with 17 bases sitting between them. Germline-derived CDR1 and CDR2 are SGHDN and FVKESK. The CDR3 spans 16 residues.

Note on this clonotype: The junction shows a germline mismatch at one end, possibly a read error. As DNA, the CDR3 is TGTGCCAGCAGCCTCGCACAGGGGTACTACGAGCGGTACTTC. Its protein is CASSLAQGYYERYF. V usage is TRBV13 and J usage is TRBJ2-7; 7 positions match TRBD1. CDR1 and CDR2 (germline): PRHDT, FYEKMQ (reference sequence). This CDR3 region has 14 residues. The entire variable domain, with the rest obtained from reference TRBV13 and TRBJ2-7, is as follows: AAGVIQSPRHLIKEKRETATLKCYPIPRHDTVYWYQQGPGQDPQFLISFYEKMQSDKGSIPDRFSAQQFSDYHSELNMSSLELGDSALYFCASSLAQGYYERYFGPGTRLTVT.